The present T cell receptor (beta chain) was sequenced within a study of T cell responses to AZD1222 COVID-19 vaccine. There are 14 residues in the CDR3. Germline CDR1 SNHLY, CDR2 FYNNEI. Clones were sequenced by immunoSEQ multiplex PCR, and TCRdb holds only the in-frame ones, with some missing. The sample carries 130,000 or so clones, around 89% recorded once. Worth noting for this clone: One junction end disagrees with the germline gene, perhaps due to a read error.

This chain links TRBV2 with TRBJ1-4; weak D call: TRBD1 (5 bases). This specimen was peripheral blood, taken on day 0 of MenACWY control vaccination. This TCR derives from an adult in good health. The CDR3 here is CASREGAITEKLFF. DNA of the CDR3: TGTGCCAGCAGGGAAGGGGCTATTACTGAAAAACTGTTTTTT.